Presented here are 22 T cell receptor beta chains from one specimen sequenced in a study of blood T cell repertoires in COVID-19. Sequencing used immunoSEQ multiplex PCR; TCRdb keeps in-frame clones, though not all of them. The sample carries 48,000 or so clones, just over 85% recorded once. Source material: peripheral blood. The receptors were gathered from a woman aged 80 or over with COVID-19, enrolled during active disease.

The rearrangement joins TRBV5-1 to TRBJ2-5; the D gene is possibly TRBD1 (7 bases). The CDR3 consists of 17 residues. The germline gives CDR1 SGHRS, CDR2 YFSETQ. Deletions cut 0 bases from V and 0 bases from J, with 15 bases between. CDR3 DNA: TGCGCCAGCAGCTTGGGACAGGGCGGAGGGAACCAAGAGACCCAGTACTTC. Translation gives CASSLGQGGGNQETQYF. Full variable domain (missing parts from reference TRBV5-1 and TRBJ2-5): KAGVTQTPRYLIKTRGQQVTLSCSPISGHRSVSWYQQTPGQGLQFLFEYFSETQRNKGNFPGRFSGRQFSNSRSEMNVSTLELGDSALYLCASSLGQGGGNQETQYFGPGTRLLVL.

The chain carries TRBV2 and TRBJ1-4, with D possibly being TRBD1 (5 bases). The CDR3 loop spans 14 amino acids. CDR1 is SNHLY, CDR2 FYNNEI, per germline. The V end was cut by 6 bases, the J end by 7 bases, with 15 bases between. This chain's CDR3 is CASSRVAGPEKLFF. The CDR3 bases are TGTGCCAGCAGCCGCGTGGCAGGGCCTGAAAAACTGTTTTTT.

This rearrangement joins TRBV15 to TRBJ2-1; 10 bases line up with TRBD2. Germline V gives CDR1 LNHNV, CDR2 YYDKDF (reference sequence). CDR3 length equals 16 residues. J was trimmed by 9 bases and V by 0 bases; bases with no gene match: 8. CDR3 sequence: CATSREKRGGVFEQFF. CDR3 DNA: TGTGCCACCAGCAGAGAAAAGCGGGGGGGCGTCTTTGAGCAGTTCTTC.

CDR3 bases: TGCGCCAGCAGCCCAGGACTAGCGGGGCGCACAGATACGCAGTATTTT. Protein sequence: CASSPGLAGRTDTQYF. This chain joins TRBV5-1 and TRBJ2-3; 12 nucleotides align to TRBD2. Per germline, CDR1 SGHRS and CDR2 YFSETQ. CDR3 length: 16 residues. V dropped 4 bases and J dropped 1; count of bases not matched to a gene: 4.

The V call is TRBV21-1, the J call TRBJ2-3; the table's D call, TRBD1, was not checked against the DNA. TRBV21-1 is labeled a pseudogene. This CDR3 has 16 amino acids. This CDR3 reads CASSKEGTGSTDTQYF. CDR3 in DNA: TGTGCCAGCAGCAAAGAGGGGACAGGATCAACAGATACGCAGTATTTT.

The rearrangement joins TRBV18 to TRBJ2-1; 9 bases are shared with TRBD1. Germline CDR1 and CDR2: KGHSH and LQKENI. This CDR3 region has 15 residues. After removal of 5 bases from V and 7 bases from J, the junction contained 9 bases not matched to a gene. The CDR3 nucleotides read TGTGCCAGCTCATCGACAGGGGGTACGAGGAATGAGCAGTTCTTC. Translation gives CASSSTGGTRNEQFF.

This chain uses TRBV4-1 with TRBJ1-5; TRBD1 agrees at 7 bases. Germline CDR1 MGHRA, CDR2 YSYEKL. This CDR3 has 13 amino acids. The V and J ends lost 5 bases and 4 bases, in that order; junction bases with no gene match: 2. Written as DNA, the CDR3 is TGCGCCAGCAGCACACAGGGGAATCAGCCCCAGCATTTT. Translation: CASSTQGNQPQHF.

This sequence joins TRBV5-1 and TRBJ2-7; 11 nucleotides agree with TRBD2. Trimming took 6 bases from V and 7 from J; bases not matched to a gene: 6. Germline CDR1 and CDR2: SGHRS and YFSETQ. The CDR3 loop spans 13 amino acids. CDR3 sequence: CASTLAGGNEQYF. The CDR3 DNA reads TGCGCCAGCACCCTAGCGGGAGGAAATGAGCAGTACTTC.

The chain recombines TRBV19 with TRBJ2-3; 7 bases map to TRBD1. Unmatched junction bases numbered 8, after V lost 3 bases and J lost 2 bases. This CDR3 spans 16 amino acids. In germline, CDR1 is LNHDA, CDR2 SQIVND (reference sequence). This CDR3 is CASSITGTVATDTQYF. The CDR3 DNA reads TGTGCCAGTAGTATTACGGGGACAGTTGCCACAGATACGCAGTATTTT.

This clone has only a few counts. V usage is TRBV5-1 and J usage is TRBJ1-2; TRBD1 agrees at 8 bases. The J segment lost 6 bases and the V segment lost 2 bases, leaving 12 bases of the junction unmatched. This CDR3 has 16 amino acids. The germline CDR1 and CDR2 sequences are SGHRS and YFSETQ. As DNA, the CDR3 is TGCGCCAGCAGCTTTGGAGGGCGGACAGGGCTTGATGGCTACACCTTC. This encodes CASSFGGRTGLDGYTF.

This clone was seen a single time. The V call is TRBV10-3, the J call TRBJ2-1, with TRBD1 as a possible D gene (6 bases). Germline CDR1 reads ENHRY; CDR2 reads SYGVKD. Deletions cut 6 bases from V and 0 bases from J, with 15 bases between. This CDR3 is 16 amino acids long. CDR3 in DNA: TGTGCCATCAGCCGTTTACAGGGAAGCTCCTACAATGAGCAGTTCTTC. The encoded protein is CAISRLQGSSYNEQFF.

This chain links TRBV29-1 with TRBJ2-6; D unclear. Germline values: CDR1 SQVTM, CDR2 ANQGSEA. V was shortened by 7 bases and J by 2 bases, with 9 bases between the two germline ends. This CDR3 is 13 amino acids long. CDR3 protein: CSATVAGANVLTF. The CDR3 DNA follows: TGCAGCGCTACAGTAGCTGGGGCCAACGTCCTGACTTTC.

J is TRBJ1-5 and V is TRBV15; 8 nucleotides line up with TRBD1. The germline V gene encodes CDR1 LNHNV and CDR2 YYDKDF (reference sequence). Unmatched junction bases numbered 8, after V lost 0 bases and J lost 7 bases. There are 16 residues in the CDR3. The CDR3 here is CATSRDPRQGRQPQHF. CDR3 DNA: TGTGCCACCAGCAGAGATCCTCGACAGGGGCGCCAGCCCCAGCATTTT.

Only one count was recorded for this clone. The chain uses TRBV5-1 and TRBJ2-2; 10 bases fit TRBD1. Trimming at V came to 4 bases and at J to 6 bases, leaving 9 bases not matched to a gene. The CDR3 length is 16 residues. From germline, CDR1 is SGHRS and CDR2 YFSETQ. CDR3: CASSKLTGGASGELFF. DNA of the CDR3: TGCGCCAGCAGCAAGCTGACAGGGGGCGCCTCCGGGGAGCTGTTTTTT.

The gene calls are TRBV5-1 and TRBJ1-4; 9 bases are shared with TRBD1. V dropped 0 bases and J dropped 0; count of bases not matched to a gene: 3. Germline V lookup: CDR1 SGHRS, CDR2 YFSETQ. CDR3 length equals 17 residues. DNA of the CDR3: TGCGCCAGCAGCTTGGACAGGGGGCCCGCAACTAATGAAAAACTGTTTTTT. Translating gives CASSLDRGPATNEKLFF.

The V gene is TRBV14, the J gene TRBJ2-7, with TRBD1 as a possible D gene (5 bases). V lost 4 bases to trimming and J lost 3 bases, with 7 bases between them. The CDR3 sequence is 12 residues long. The germline CDR1 and CDR2 sequences are SGHDN and FVKESK. The CDR3 region has the DNA TGTGCCAGCAGCCGGGGCAGCTACGAGCAGTACTTC. Residues: CASSRGSYEQYF.

The chain joins TRBV27 to TRBJ1-1; D remains unclear. The length of the CDR3 is 13 residues. Trimming removed 7 bases from V and 1 base from J, with 10 bases in between. Germline V gives CDR1 MNHEY, CDR2 SMNVEV (reference sequence). CDR3 nucleotide sequence: TGTGCCAGCACTTCAATGAGGAACACTGAAGCTTTCTTT. Translated: CASTSMRNTEAFF.

This clone was detected only once. This chain connects TRBV5-1 to TRBJ2-1; 10 bases line up with TRBD2. The V gene end was trimmed by 1 base and the J gene end by 7 bases; junction bases not matched to a gene: 2. The CDR3 is made up of 14 amino acids. Looked up from germline, CDR1 is SGHRS and CDR2 is YFSETQ. The CDR3 is CASSLTSGKNEQFF. The CDR3 DNA reads TGCGCCAGCAGCTTGACTAGCGGGAAAAATGAGCAGTTCTTC.

The V call is TRBV5-1, the J call TRBJ1-4; D might be TRBD1 (5 bases). Germline CDR1 is SGHRS and CDR2 is YFSETQ. The CDR3 totals 14 residues. V was trimmed by 1 base and J by 3 bases, leaving 7 bases between them. CDR3 nucleotide sequence: TGCGCCAGCAGCTTGACAGGTCCTAATGAAAAACTGTTTTTT. Its translation is CASSLTGPNEKLFF. The entire variable domain, with the rest obtained from reference TRBV5-1 and TRBJ1-4, is as follows: KAGVTQTPRYLIKTRGQQVTLSCSPISGHRSVSWYQQTPGQGLQFLFEYFSETQRNKGNFPGRFSGRQFSNSRSEMNVSTLELGDSALYLCASSLTGPNEKLFFGSGTQLSVL.

The chain links TRBV4-2 to TRBJ2-3, with 7 bases lining up with TRBD2. Per germline, CDR1 LGHNA and CDR2 YNFKEQ. CDR3 size: 17 residues. Trimming cost V 1 base and J 2 bases; bases outside gene matches: 9. The CDR3 nucleotides are TGTGCCAGCAGCCAAGGCCCAGGACTAGACCACACAGATACGCAGTATTTT. It specifies CASSQGPGLDHTDTQYF.

This chain uses TRBV9 with TRBJ2-5; 9 bases are a match to TRBD1. J was trimmed by 5 bases and V by 0 bases; bases with no gene match: 5. The CDR3 length is 15 residues. Germline CDR1 is SGDLS and CDR2 is YYNGEE. In DNA form, the CDR3 reads TGTGCCAGCAGCGTAGCTACAGGGGGCGGTGAGACCCAGTACTTC. This sequence encodes CASSVATGGGETQYF.

The genes are TRBV19 and TRBJ1-1, with D unclear. CDR3 length: 15 residues. V was cut by 0 bases and J by 1 base, with 9 bases left in between. Germline loops: CDR1 LNHDA, CDR2 SQIVND (reference sequence). The CDR3 region is CASSIDPRPNTEAFF. The CDR3 DNA sequence: TGTGCCAGTAGTATAGATCCCAGGCCGAACACTGAAGCTTTCTTT.